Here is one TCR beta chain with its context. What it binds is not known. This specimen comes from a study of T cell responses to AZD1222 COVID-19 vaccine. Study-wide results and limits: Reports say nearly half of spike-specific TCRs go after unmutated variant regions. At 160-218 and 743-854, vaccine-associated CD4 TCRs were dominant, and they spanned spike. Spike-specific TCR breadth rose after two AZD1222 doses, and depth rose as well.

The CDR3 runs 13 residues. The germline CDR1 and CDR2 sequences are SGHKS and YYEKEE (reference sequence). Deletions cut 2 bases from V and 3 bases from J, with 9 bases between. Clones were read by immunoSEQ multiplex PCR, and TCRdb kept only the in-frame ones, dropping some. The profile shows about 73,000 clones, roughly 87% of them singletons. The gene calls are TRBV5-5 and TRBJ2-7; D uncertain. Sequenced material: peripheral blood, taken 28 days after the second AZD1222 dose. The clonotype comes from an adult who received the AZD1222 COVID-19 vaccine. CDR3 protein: CASSFGQYYEQYV. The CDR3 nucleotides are TGTGCCAGCAGCTTCGGTCAGTACTACGAGCAGTACGTC.